This T cell receptor (beta chain) was observed in a study of PD-L1 blockade in urothelial cancer (dated by TCRdb to 2015 to 2018). General notes on the study: All patients started therapy at some point between 2014 and 2016 and received atezolizumab 1,200 mg intravenously every 3 weeks. About 85% of the 29 patients were males with bladder-origin urothelial cancer, and about 65% of the roughly 30 reported a prior smoking history. Patients had an ECOG performance status of 0 or 1 and had received between 0 and 3 prior chemotherapy regimens. Blood samples were analyzed at two time points: 3 weeks after treatment start (second dose) and 6 weeks after treatment start. Blood samples yielded a median of roughly 150,000 T cells and tens of thousands of unique TCRs, with median clonality roughly 0.084. An exploratory multi-omic analysis was conducted of the somatic, immune and clinical correlates of response to PD-L1 blockade with atezolizumab in urothelial cancer. Pretreatment tumor samples, along with matched peripheral blood collected serially before and after atezolizumab treatment, underwent TCR sequencing. Durable clinical benefit was defined as a progression-free survival longer than 6 months, and TCR features were additionally tested against progression-free survival and overall survival. In the same patients who had TCR sequencing, pretreatment tumors also underwent whole exome sequencing and RNA sequencing. Durable clinical benefit was achieved by nine patients and was not achieved by 20 patients. Some 30 patients had pretreatment blood TCR-seq, about 25 had at least one posttreatment blood collection, and about 25 had tumor TCR-seq.

Reading the germline V gene gives CDR1 ENHRY and CDR2 SYGVKD. The CDR3 spans 16 residues, from the cysteine through the phenylalanine. CDR3 DNA only is kept here, 48 bases in frame from base 1. V trim: 2 bases; J trim: 4 bases; unmatched bases: 3. Each PCR received spiked-in synthetic TCR analog templates so that absolute template abundance could be estimated from read counts. The immunoSEQ assay was used to amplify TCRbeta CDR3 regions from genomic DNA with bias-controlled V and J gene primers. Sequencing of rearranged TCRbeta segments was performed at approximately 20X coverage. The published analysis was carried out like this. Clustering was used to correct sequencing errors, and CDR3s were annotated against IMGT so that V, D and J genes could be assigned. Only productive TCRbeta rearrangements were used in downstream analyses, excluding out-of-frame or stop-codon sequences. To compute clonality, Shannon entropy was normalized by the log of the number of unique productive sequences and then subtracted from one. Fisher's exact test with Benjamini-Hochberg correction, using a cutoff of adjusted p below 0.01, was how clones that differed between time points or between blood and tumor were identified. The clones in this table, taken by TCRdb from immuneACCESS, are in-frame only. Not every clone is retained; where verified, under half of the shortfall comes from an unresolved V gene, and the cause of the rest is unknown. V, J and clone size are those of that table, while D and trimming were read from the DNA. The sample yields around 60,000 clones; 81% were counted once. The leading ten clones occupy 3.2% of the sample.

Concerning this clone: Its antigen is not yet known. Within one base of it there is no much larger clone, and no base qualities were kept.

This specimen's time point label, per the study, means: pretreatment peripheral blood. The cohort comprised approximately 30 patients with locally advanced or metastatic urothelial carcinoma treated at Memorial Sloan Kettering on a trial protocol. Peripheral blood mononuclear cells were collected pretreatment and during treatment, with between 1 and 8 total time points per patient. The Qiagen DNeasy Blood extraction kit was used to purify genomic DNA from total PBMCs and tumor samples. PBMCs were collected pretreatment and during treatment, and were isolated and stored as previously described. Study-wide conclusions, independent of this receptor: Patients with durable benefit showed greater expansion of tumor-associated TCR clones in peripheral blood 3 weeks after starting treatment (n ≈ 23, p = 0.022). Because the sample size was small (n of about 29) and many exploratory analyses were performed, the results are intended to be hypothesis-generating. A pretreatment peripheral blood TCR clonality below the median was linked to improved progression-free and overall survival.

This clonotype was sampled from a man aged 65 to 79 with urothelial cancer. This specimen was PBMCs, taken around atezolizumab (anti-PD-L1) treatment. The chain couples TRBV10-3 to TRBJ2-1; 12 middle bases align to TRBD2. Here is the DNA: TGTGCCATCAGTGAGGGACTAGCGGGAACATACAATGAGCAGTTCTTC. Translation gives CAISEGLAGTYNEQFF.